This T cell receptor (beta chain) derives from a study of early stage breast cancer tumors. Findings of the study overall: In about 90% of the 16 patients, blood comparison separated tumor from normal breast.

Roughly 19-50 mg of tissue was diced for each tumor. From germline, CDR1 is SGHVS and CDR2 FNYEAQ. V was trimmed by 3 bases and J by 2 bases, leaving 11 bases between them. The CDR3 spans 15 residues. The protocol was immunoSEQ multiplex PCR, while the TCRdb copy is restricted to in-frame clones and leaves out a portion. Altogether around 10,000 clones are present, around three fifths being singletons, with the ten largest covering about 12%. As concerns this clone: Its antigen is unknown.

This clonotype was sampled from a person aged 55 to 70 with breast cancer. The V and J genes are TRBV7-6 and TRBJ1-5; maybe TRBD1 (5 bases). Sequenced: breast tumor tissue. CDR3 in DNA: TGTGCCAGCAGCTTGGAGGGGACGGGCAATCAGCCCCAGCATTTT. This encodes CASSLEGTGNQPQHF.